This passage covers 20 T cell receptor beta chains from one sample sequenced in a study of cytomegalovirus exposure and HLA in healthy donors. The primer mix had 60 Vbeta and 13 Jbeta primers. The method was immunoSEQ multiplex PCR; TCRdb's version includes in-frame clones alone and lacks a portion of them. In the table there are around 130,000 clones, about three quarters of which are singletons. The material sequenced was PBMCs. These receptors were collected from a woman under 30 in good health and CMV-seronegative.

V gene TRBV11-1 combines with J gene TRBJ2-7; D might be TRBD1 (6 bases). V was clipped by 1 base and J by 4 bases, with 11 bases between them. Germline V gives CDR1 SGHAT, CDR2 FQDESV (reference sequence). The CDR3 has 14 residues. The CDR3 loop is CASSLGTDLYEQYF. The DNA of the CDR3 is TGTGCCAGCAGCTTAGGGACAGACCTTTACGAGCAGTACTTC.

This chain connects TRBV7-9 to TRBJ2-7, with TRBD1 identical over 7 bases. CDR3 length: 14 residues. Germline values: CDR1 SEHNR, CDR2 FQNEAQ (reference sequence). The trim removed 4 bases at V and 5 bases at J, leaving 8 bases unmatched. The CDR3 DNA reads TGTGCCAGCAGCTCGCAGACAGGGAAGGACGAGCAGTACTTC. This sequence encodes CASSSQTGKDEQYF.

The V gene is TRBV5-8, the J gene TRBJ1-2; D ambiguous. This CDR3 contains 13 residues. Trimming took 4 bases from V and 4 from J, leaving 11 bases between them. Germline CDR1 is SGHTS and CDR2 is YDEGEE. The CDR3 region is CASSREGSYGYTF. The CDR3 nucleotides read TGTGCCAGCAGCCGGGAAGGAAGCTATGGCTACACCTTC.

This chain connects TRBV7-9 to TRBJ2-1; weak D call: TRBD2 (6 bases). Trimming took off 8 bases at V and 9 bases at J, with 11 bases between the two ends. The CDR3 length is 11 residues. Looked up from germline, CDR1 is SEHNR and CDR2 is FQNEAQ (reference sequence). The CDR3 region is CASGEAGEQFF. The CDR3 DNA reads TGTGCCAGCGGGGAAGCGGGTGAGCAGTTCTTC.

The chain recombines TRBV2 with TRBJ1-5; no definite D call. This CDR3 contains 13 residues. The V gene lost 0 bases and the J gene lost 9 bases, with 9 bases spanning the gap. Germline loops: CDR1 SNHLY, CDR2 FYNNEI. The CDR3 region is CASSEALQLPQHF. CDR3 nucleotide sequence: TGTGCCAGCAGTGAAGCGCTTCAGTTGCCCCAGCATTTT.

The chain combines TRBV27 with TRBJ2-3; 9 bases are shared with TRBD2. The trim removed 8 bases at V and 4 bases at J, leaving 10 bases unmatched. Looked up from germline, CDR1 is MNHEY and CDR2 is SMNVEV (reference sequence). This CDR3 is 15 amino acids long. Here the CDR3 DNA reads TGTGCCAGCTCAGAGGCGGGAGGGCAACCAGATACGCAGTATTTT. It specifies CASSEAGGQPDTQYF.

Here the CDR3 reads CSVIGQGWDNEQFF. CDR3 in DNA: TGCAGCGTCATAGGACAGGGGTGGGACAATGAGCAGTTCTTC. The V gene is TRBV29-1, the J gene TRBJ2-1; the match to TRBD1 covers 9 bases. The CDR3 is 14 residues long. In germline, CDR1 is SQVTM, CDR2 ANQGSEA. After removal of 6 bases from V and 5 bases from J, the junction contained 8 bases not matched to a gene.

This clone was observed once. The chain joins TRBV5-1 to TRBJ2-7; 10 nucleotides align to TRBD2. In germline, CDR1 is SGHRS, CDR2 YFSETQ. CDR3 size: 15 residues. J was trimmed by 3 bases and V by 4 bases; bases with no gene match: 7. This CDR3 is CASSVGTSVGYEQYF. The CDR3 bases are TGCGCCAGCAGCGTCGGGACTAGCGTTGGCTACGAGCAGTACTTC.

This rearrangement joins TRBV14 to TRBJ2-7, with 9 positions matching TRBD1. CDR1 is SGHDN, CDR2 FVKESK, per germline. This CDR3 comprises 16 residues. The ends lost 3 bases at V and 2 bases at J; junction bases unmatched: 8. The DNA of the CDR3 is TGTGCCAGCAGCCATATTTTGGGACAGGGACCCTACGAGCAGTACTTC. Protein: CASSHILGQGPYEQYF.

This chain joins TRBV30 and TRBJ2-7, with D possibly TRBD1 on 5 matching bases. The germline CDR1 and CDR2 sequences are GTSNPN and SVGIG (reference sequence). The V gene lost 0 bases and the J gene lost 3 bases, with 9 bases spanning the gap. CDR3 size: 13 residues. The CDR3 bases are TGTGCCTGGAGTGTATCAAGGGGCTACGAGCAGTACTTC. The encoded protein is CAWSVSRGYEQYF.

This chain uses TRBV30 with TRBJ2-7; TRBD2 agrees at 14 bases. The CDR3 extends over 17 amino acids. Germline values: CDR1 GTSNPN, CDR2 SVGIG (reference sequence). V lost 0 bases to trimming and J lost 6 bases; unmatched junction nucleotides: 10. This CDR3 is CAWSVPFGLAGGREQYF. CDR3 nucleotide sequence: TGTGCCTGGAGTGTACCCTTTGGACTAGCGGGAGGACGCGAGCAGTACTTC. The full variable domain, with the rest looked up from reference TRBV30 and TRBJ2-7, is SQTIHQWPATLVQPVGSPLSLECTVEGTSNPNLYWYRQAAGRGLQLLFYSVGIGQISSEVPQNLSASRPQDRQFILSSKKLLLSDSGFYLCAWSVPFGLAGGREQYFGPGTRLTVT.

The rearrangement joins TRBV27 to TRBJ1-2; 7 nucleotides match TRBD1. Losses at the gene ends were 6 bases for V and 2 bases for J; bases not matched to a gene: 6. The germline V gene encodes CDR1 MNHEY and CDR2 SMNVEV (reference sequence). The CDR3 consists of 14 residues. CDR3 bases: TGTGCCAGCAGCCCCGGGACAGACAACTATGGCTACACCTTC. It codes for CASSPGTDNYGYTF.

The chain combines TRBV6-1 with TRBJ2-7; the D gene is possibly TRBD2 (6 bases). The CDR3 is 14 amino acids. V lost 5 bases and J 3 bases, leaving 14 bases between the germline ends. Germline CDR1 MNHNS, CDR2 SASEGT. The CDR3 loop is CASSLTGERYEQYF. CDR3 nucleotide sequence: TGTGCCAGCAGTTTGACGGGAGAACGCTACGAGCAGTACTTC.

V usage is TRBV28 and J usage is TRBJ2-1; TRBD2 agrees at 8 bases. Germline trimming cut 5 bases from V and 4 bases from J; bases unmatched to any gene: 7. Germline CDR1 and CDR2: MDHEN and SYDVKM. The CDR3 totals 15 residues. The CDR3 loop is CASSPTTGGYNEQFF. As DNA, the CDR3 is TGTGCCAGCAGTCCGACGACGGGGGGGTACAATGAGCAGTTCTTC.

The sample holds a few counts of this clone. This CDR3 reads CASSLSATAGETQYF. In DNA, the CDR3 is TGTGCCAGCAGCTTAAGTGCTACAGCGGGAGAGACCCAGTACTTC. This chain links TRBV11-2 with TRBJ2-5; perhaps TRBD2 as D (6 bases). Trimming pared 2 bases from V and 4 bases from J, leaving 14 bases between. The CDR3 sequence is 15 residues long. Per the germline V gene, CDR1 is SGHAT and CDR2 is FQNNGV.

J is TRBJ2-7 and V is TRBV6-6; 8 bases are a match to TRBD2. This CDR3 region has 16 residues. With 2 bases clipped from V and 3 bases from J, the junction kept 9 bases outside the gene matches. Germline CDR1 is MNHNY and CDR2 is SVGAGI (reference sequence). The CDR3 is CASSYTSGGSIYEQYF. CDR3 DNA sequence: TGTGCCAGCAGTTACACCTCGGGAGGGTCTATCTACGAGCAGTACTTC.

This chain connects TRBV7-9 to TRBJ1-1; unclear D gene. CDR3 length: 15 residues. From germline, CDR1 is SEHNR and CDR2 FQNEAQ (reference sequence). V was pared by 7 bases and J by 2 bases, with 17 bases between. The CDR3 spells CASTGRGGDNTEAFF. CDR3 nucleotides: TGTGCCAGCACCGGGCGGGGAGGAGACAACACTGAAGCTTTCTTT.

The chain has TRBV29-1 and TRBJ2-7, with TRBD1 matching 8 bases. J gave up 6 bases and V 4 bases, and 8 bases lay outside the gene matches. There are 13 residues in the CDR3. Germline loops: CDR1 SQVTM, CDR2 ANQGSEA. CDR3 region: CSVAGTGLLEQYF. As DNA, the CDR3 is TGCAGCGTTGCCGGGACAGGTCTTCTCGAGCAGTACTTC.

This clone came up a few times. The chain recombines TRBV19 with TRBJ1-2; weak D call: TRBD1 (6 bases). Germline CDR1 LNHDA, CDR2 SQIVND (reference sequence). Trimming left V 6 bases short and J 8 bases short, with 22 bases between. There are 15 residues in the CDR3. Here the CDR3 reads CASREQGEAGDGYTF. The CDR3 DNA reads as TGTGCCAGTAGAGAGCAGGGAGAAGCAGGGGACGGCTACACCTTC.

The chain uses TRBV11-2 and TRBJ1-4; D remains ambiguous. Trimming shortened V by 5 bases and J by 5 bases, and 12 bases separated the two germline ends. CDR3 length: 14 residues. Germline values: CDR1 SGHAT, CDR2 FQNNGV. The CDR3 sequence is CASSRTVSNEKLFF. The CDR3 nucleotides read TGTGCCAGCAGCCGGACTGTTTCAAATGAAAAACTGTTTTTT.